A selection of T cell receptor beta chains follows, all from one sample in a study of cytomegalovirus exposure and HLA in healthy donors. Method: immunoSEQ multiplex PCR; TCRdb's copy keeps in-frame clones and lacks some. The table has about 160,000 clones, 75% to 85% seen once. Sequencing input: PBMCs. The receptors originated from a woman aged 50 to 60 in good health and CMV-seronegative. Both conserved end residues are part of each CDR3. The order of the fields is J gene, D gene, clone size, V gene, CDR3 protein, CDR3 DNA. A D gene is named only where the DNA matches it firmly. Rows may omit the clone size; those that give it use once, few, many or a size class.

j_gene: TRBJ1-1
d_gene: TRBD1
abundance: NA
v_gene: TRBV7-2
CDR3aa: CASSPQGGNTEAFF
CDR3nt: TGTGCCAGCAGCCCACAGGGGGGGAACACTGAAGCTTTCTTT

j_gene: TRBJ2-5
d_gene: TRBD1
abundance: NA
v_gene: TRBV19
CDR3aa: CASSASDRAVRETQYF
CDR3nt: TGTGCCAGTAGTGCATCGGACAGGGCGGTGAGGGAGACCCAGTACTTC

j_gene: TRBJ2-3
d_gene: TRBD2
abundance: NA
v_gene: TRBV7-2
CDR3aa: CASSPPSGGLSDTQYF
CDR3nt: TGTGCCAGCAGCCCTCCTAGCGGGGGTCTTAGTGATACGCAGTATTTT

j_gene: TRBJ2-7
d_gene: TRBD1
abundance: NA
v_gene: TRBV15
CDR3aa: CATSITGAGSYEQYF
CDR3nt: TGTGCCACCAGCATCACAGGGGCGGGCTCCTACGAGCAGTACTTC

j_gene: TRBJ2-3
d_gene: TRBD2
abundance: few
v_gene: TRBV9
CDR3aa: CASSVAGGPTDTQYF
CDR3nt: TGTGCCAGCAGCGTAGCGGGGGGGCCGACAGATACGCAGTATTTT

j_gene: TRBJ2-7
d_gene: NA
abundance: NA
v_gene: TRBV5-4
CDR3aa: CASSLEGGSYEQYF
CDR3nt: TGTGCCAGCAGCTTGGAGGGGGGGTCCTACGAGCAGTACTTC

j_gene: TRBJ1-2
d_gene: TRBD1
abundance: NA
v_gene: TRBV28
CDR3aa: CASSPVFGTVTF
CDR3nt: TGTGCCAGCAGCCCCGTGTTTGGGACAGTCACCTTC

j_gene: TRBJ1-5
d_gene: NA
abundance: NA
v_gene: TRBV4-2
CDR3aa: CASSRETGSSNQPQHF
CDR3nt: TGTGCCAGCAGCCGAGAAACAGGGTCGAGCAATCAGCCCCAGCATTTT

j_gene: TRBJ2-7
d_gene: TRBD1
abundance: NA
v_gene: TRBV7-9
CDR3aa: CASRTAAGGYEQYF
CDR3nt: TGTGCCAGCAGAACCGCGGCAGGGGGCTACGAGCAGTACTTC

j_gene: TRBJ1-1
d_gene: NA
abundance: NA
v_gene: TRBV9
CDR3aa: CASSLTGNTEAFF
CDR3nt: TGTGCCAGCAGCCTCACAGGGAACACTGAAGCTTTCTTT

j_gene: TRBJ2-4
d_gene: NA
abundance: NA
v_gene: TRBV21-1
CDR3aa: CASTSGTGMFKNIQYF
CDR3nt: TGTGCCAGCACCAGCGGGACAGGGATGTTCAAAAACATTCAGTACTTC

j_gene: TRBJ2-1
d_gene: NA
abundance: NA
v_gene: TRBV29-1
CDR3aa: CSARRGDEQFF
CDR3nt: TGCAGCGCCCGGAGGGGAGATGAGCAGTTCTTC

j_gene: TRBJ2-1
d_gene: NA
abundance: NA
v_gene: TRBV19
CDR3aa: CASSITGGGNEQFF
CDR3nt: TGTGCCAGTAGTATCACAGGGGGGGGCAATGAGCAGTTCTTC

j_gene: TRBJ1-2
d_gene: TRBD1
abundance: NA
v_gene: TRBV19
CDR3aa: CASSRQGGADYGYTF
CDR3nt: TGTGCCAGTAGTAGGCAAGGGGGCGCGGACTATGGCTACACCTTC

j_gene: TRBJ2-3
d_gene: TRBD1
abundance: few
v_gene: TRBV29-1
CDR3aa: CSVARDSGTDTQYF
CDR3nt: TGCAGCGTGGCCCGGGACAGCGGCACAGATACGCAGTATTTT

j_gene: TRBJ1-2
d_gene: TRBD1
abundance: few
v_gene: TRBV11-2
CDR3aa: CASNRGPFDGYTF
CDR3nt: TGTGCCAGCAACAGGGGCCCCTTTGATGGCTACACCTTC

j_gene: TRBJ2-7
d_gene: NA
abundance: NA
v_gene: TRBV9
CDR3aa: CASSVGPFSAHEQYF
CDR3nt: TGTGCCAGCAGCGTAGGGCCCTTCTCCGCCCACGAGCAGTACTTC

j_gene: TRBJ2-2
d_gene: NA
abundance: NA
v_gene: TRBV6-6
CDR3aa: CASSSTDRYTGELFF
CDR3nt: TGTGCCAGCAGTTCTACCGACAGATACACCGGGGAGCTGTTTTTT